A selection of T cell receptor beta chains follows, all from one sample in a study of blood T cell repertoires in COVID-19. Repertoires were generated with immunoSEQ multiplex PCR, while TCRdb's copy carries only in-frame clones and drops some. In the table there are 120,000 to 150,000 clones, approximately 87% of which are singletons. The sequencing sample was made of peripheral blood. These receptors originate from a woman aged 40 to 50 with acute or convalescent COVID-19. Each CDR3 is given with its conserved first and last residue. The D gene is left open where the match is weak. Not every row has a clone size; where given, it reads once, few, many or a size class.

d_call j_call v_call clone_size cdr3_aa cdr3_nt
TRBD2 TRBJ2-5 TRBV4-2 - CASSPTSGKETQYF TGTGCCAGCAGCCCGACTAGCGGGAAAGAGACCCAGTACTTC
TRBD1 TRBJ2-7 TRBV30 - CAWSVLRQGSGQYF TGTGCCTGGAGTGTACTCCGACAGGGGTCGGGGCAGTACTTC
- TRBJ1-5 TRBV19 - CASSIVRDFYSNQPQHF TGTGCCAGTAGTATAGTTAGGGACTTCTATAGCAATCAGCCCCAGCATTTT
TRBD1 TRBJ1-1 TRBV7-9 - CASSSGQGRDTEAFF TGTGCCAGCAGCTCAGGACAGGGAAGGGACACTGAAGCTTTCTTT
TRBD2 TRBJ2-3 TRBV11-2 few CASSLARTSVRSSTDTQYF TGTGCCAGCAGCTTAGCCCGGACTAGCGTTCGCTCGAGCACAGATACGCAGTATTTT
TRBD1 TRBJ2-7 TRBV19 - CASRNRGRGPGEQYF TGTGCCAGTAGAAACCGGGGCAGGGGGCCGGGCGAGCAGTACTTC
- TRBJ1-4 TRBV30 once CAWSVTGTIMKRLFF TGTGCCTGGAGTGTAACAGGGACTATAATGAAAAGACTGTTTTTT
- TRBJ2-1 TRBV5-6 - CASTSGTPREQFF TGTGCCAGCACCTCCGGGACTCCCCGTGAGCAGTTCTTC
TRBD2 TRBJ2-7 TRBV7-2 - CASSFGDLGTSQSYEQYF TGTGCCAGCAGCTTTGGGGACCTCGGGACTAGCCAGTCCTACGAGCAGTACTTC
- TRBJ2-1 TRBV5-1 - CASSLELYNEQFF TGCGCCAGCAGCTTGGAACTATACAATGAGCAGTTCTTC
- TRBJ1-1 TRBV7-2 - CASSLKGLTEAFF TGTGCCAGCAGCTTAAAGGGGTTGACTGAAGCTTTCTTT
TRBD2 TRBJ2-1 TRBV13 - CASSPSGRRGNEQFF TGTGCCAGCAGCCCCAGCGGGAGGAGGGGCAATGAGCAGTTCTTC
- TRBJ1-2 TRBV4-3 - CASSQGGAFNYGYTF TGCGCCAGCAGCCAGGGAGGGGCCTTCAACTATGGCTACACCTTC
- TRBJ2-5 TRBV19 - CASSIETGWKETQYF TGTGCCAGTAGTATAGAAACAGGGTGGAAAGAGACCCAGTACTTC
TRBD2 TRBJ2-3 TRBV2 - CASSEIAGEITDTQYF TGTGCCAGCAGTGAAATTGCGGGGGAGATCACAGATACGCAGTATTTT
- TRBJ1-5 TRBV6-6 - CASSDPPGGHQPQHF TGTGCCAGCAGTGATCCTCCCGGCGGGCATCAGCCCCAGCATTTT
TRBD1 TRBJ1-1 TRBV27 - CASKVTGVTEAFF TGTGCCAGTAAGGTTACAGGGGTGACTGAAGCTTTCTTT
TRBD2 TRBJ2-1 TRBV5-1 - CASSLEMTSGGARQFF TGCGCCAGCAGCTTGGAGATGACTAGCGGGGGGGCAAGGCAGTTCTTC
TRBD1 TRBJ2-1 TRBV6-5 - CASRVQGRLNGEQFF TGTGCCAGCAGAGTACAGGGGCGCTTGAATGGTGAGCAGTTCTTC
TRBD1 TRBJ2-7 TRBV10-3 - CAISESGDRGEQYF TGTGCCATCAGTGAGTCTGGGGACAGGGGCGAGCAGTACTTC
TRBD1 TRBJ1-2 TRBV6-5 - CASKGSGQGRHGYTF TGTGCCAGCAAAGGTTCAGGACAGGGAAGGCATGGCTACACCTTC
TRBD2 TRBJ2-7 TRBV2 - CASSAGLAAYEQYF TGTGCCAGCAGCGCCGGACTAGCAGCCTACGAGCAGTACTTC
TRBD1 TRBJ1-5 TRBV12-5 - CASGDRVNQPQHF TGTGCTAGTGGGGACAGGGTCAACCAGCCCCAGCATTTT
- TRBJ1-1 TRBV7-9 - CASSLVFSFTEAFF TGTGCCAGCAGCTTAGTTTTTAGTTTCACTGAAGCTTTCTTT
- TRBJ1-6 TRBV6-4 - CASSDLTGNSPLHF TGTGCCAGCAGTGACTTGACAGGAAATTCACCCCTCCACTTT
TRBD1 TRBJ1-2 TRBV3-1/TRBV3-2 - CASSPGQGNGYTF TGTGCCAGCAGCCCGGGACAGGGAAATGGCTACACCTTC
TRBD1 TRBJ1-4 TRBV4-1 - CASSQQKQGSNEKLFF TGCGCCAGCAGCCAACAGAAACAGGGGTCTAATGAAAAACTGTTTTTT
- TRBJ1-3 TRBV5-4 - CASSPGGASGNTIYF TGTGCCAGCAGCCCTGGGGGCGCCTCTGGAAACACCATATATTTT
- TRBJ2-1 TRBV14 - CASSARGGLHEQFF TGCGCCAGCAGCGCCCGTGGGGGGTTGCATGAGCAGTTCTTC
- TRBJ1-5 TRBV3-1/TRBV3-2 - CASSQGKVGGLGNQPQHF TGTGCCAGCAGCCAAGGTAAGGTCGGGGGGCTTGGCAATCAGCCCCAGCATTTT
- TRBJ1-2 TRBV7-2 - CASSLVGGNYGYTF TGTGCCAGCAGCTTAGTAGGAGGAAACTATGGCTACACCTTC
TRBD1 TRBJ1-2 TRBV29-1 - CSVRTGGYTF TGCAGCGTGAGGACAGGAGGCTACACCTTC
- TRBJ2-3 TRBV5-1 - CASSFGLTADTQYF TGCGCCAGCAGCTTCGGACTAACAGCGGATACGCAGTATTTT
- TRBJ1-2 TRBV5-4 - CASSRRGGEGYTF TGTGCCAGCAGCCGCAGGGGAGGGGAGGGCTACACCTTC
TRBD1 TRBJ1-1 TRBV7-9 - CASLGQGGTEAFF TGTGCCAGCCTCGGACAGGGAGGAACTGAAGCTTTCTTT
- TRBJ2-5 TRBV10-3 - CATWRDPGLETQYF TGTGCCACCTGGAGGGATCCCGGTTTGGAGACCCAGTACTTC
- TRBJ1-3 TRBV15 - CATSRSSGRALVQSSGNTIYF TGTGCCACCAGCAGATCCTCCGGCAGGGCGTTAGTCCAAAGCTCTGGAAACACCATATATTTT